The table lists the clone carrying this T cell receptor beta chain with many counts. Its specificity is unknown. The data belong to a study of early T cells in non-severe SARS-CoV-2 infection. Turning to the study itself: Alpha and beta chains were unpaired, from unsorted whole-blood bulk RNA.

Study-level results: Lookups in VDJdb leaned toward anti-spike CD8 responses and missed private and CD4 specificities.

Germline CDR1 is SGHDN and CDR2 is FVKESK. V gave up 0 bases and J gave up 5 bases, with 14 bases separating them. The CDR3 loop spans 15 amino acids. Each single cDNA molecule received a unique molecular identifier. TCRdb processed the 5' RACE reads anew with MiXCR; each CDR3 protein has one entry. This sample has 30,000 or so distinct CDR3 sequences; more than 3.5% occur once, and the top ten carry about 5.7%. The sequence was collected from an adult who was a healthcare worker with PCR-confirmed SARS-CoV-2 infection or an uninfected control (not recorded which). The specimen sequenced was whole blood. The chain carries TRBV14 and TRBJ2-7, with D unclear. The CDR3 DNA reads as TGTGCCAGCAGCCAAGATCTTGTAGGGATAAACGAGCAGTACTTC. Protein sequence: CASSQDLVGINEQYF. The complete variable domain, with remaining parts taken from reference TRBV14 and TRBJ2-7, reads EAGVTQFPSHSVIEKGQTVTLRCDPISGHDNLYWYRRVMGKEIKFLLHFVKESKQDESGMPNNRFLAERTGGTYSTLKVQPAELEDSGVYFCASSQDLVGINEQYFGPGTRLTVT.